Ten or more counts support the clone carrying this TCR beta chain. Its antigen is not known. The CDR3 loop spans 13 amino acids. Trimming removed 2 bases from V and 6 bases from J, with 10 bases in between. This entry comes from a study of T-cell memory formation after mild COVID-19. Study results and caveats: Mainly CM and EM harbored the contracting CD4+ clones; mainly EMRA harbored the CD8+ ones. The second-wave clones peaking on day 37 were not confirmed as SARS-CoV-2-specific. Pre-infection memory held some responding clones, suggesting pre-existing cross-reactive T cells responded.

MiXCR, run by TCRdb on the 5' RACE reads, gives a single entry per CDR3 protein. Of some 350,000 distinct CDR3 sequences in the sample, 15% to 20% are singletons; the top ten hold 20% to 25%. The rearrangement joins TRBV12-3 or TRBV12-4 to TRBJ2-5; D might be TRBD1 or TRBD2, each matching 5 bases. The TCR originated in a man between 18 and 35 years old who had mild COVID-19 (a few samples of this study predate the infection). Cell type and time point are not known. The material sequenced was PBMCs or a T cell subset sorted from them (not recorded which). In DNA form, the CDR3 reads TGTGCCAGCAGTTTATCACGGGACCAGACCCAGTACTTC. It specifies CASSLSRDQTQYF.